A selection of T cell receptor beta chains follows, all from one sample in a study of OX40 agonist ivuxolimab in advanced cancers. Data came from immunoSEQ multiplex PCR; TCRdb stores just in-frame clones and leaves some out. The table records some 72,000 clones, 70% to 85% of them present only once. Sequences were derived from CD4+ or CD8+ T cells sorted from blood, sampled in a trial of the OX40 agonist ivuxolimab. The receptors originated from an adult with an advanced solid tumor such as melanoma, head and neck, liver or kidney cancer. Each CDR3 is given with its conserved first and last residue. Each record gives: CDR3 length, J gene, V gene, clone size, D gene, CDR3 DNA, CDR3 protein. A D gene is named only where the DNA matches it firmly. Clone sizes are given selectively: once, few, many, or a class where the clone is expanded.

length: 18
J: TRBJ1-3
V: TRBV5-5
size: once
D: -
DNA: TGTGCCAGCAGCTTGGCTCCAGCGGGGGGGAACTCTGGAAACACCATATATTTT
CDR3: CASSLAPAGGNSGNTIYF

length: 14
J: TRBJ2-5
V: TRBV6-6
size: -
D: -
DNA: TGTGCCAGCACCTTGACAGGGACTCAAGAGACCCAGTACTTC
CDR3: CASTLTGTQETQYF

length: 17
J: TRBJ2-7
V: TRBV28
size: -
D: -
DNA: TGTGCCAGCAGTTCCACTTTTCAGGGTTCCTTTACCTACGAGCAGTACTTC
CDR3: CASSSTFQGSFTYEQYF

length: 14
J: TRBJ2-7
V: TRBV2
size: -
D: -
DNA: TGTGCCAGCAATCTAGGACGAGTAGGGTCCGAGCAGTACTTC
CDR3: CASNLGRVGSEQYF

length: 16
J: TRBJ2-3
V: TRBV7-2
size: -
D: -
DNA: TGTGCCAGCAGATTTTCAGGGAGTATGAGCGGAGATACGCAGTATTTT
CDR3: CASRFSGSMSGDTQYF

length: 15
J: TRBJ2-5
V: TRBV6-1
size: once
D: TRBD1
DNA: TGTGCCAGCAGAGATCTCGACAGGGCCCAAGAGACCCAGTACTTC
CDR3: CASRDLDRAQETQYF

length: 13
J: TRBJ1-3
V: TRBV7-9
size: -
D: -
DNA: TGTGCCAGCAGCTTATATCCGGGAAACACCATATATTTT
CDR3: CASSLYPGNTIYF

length: 14
J: TRBJ2-1
V: TRBV7-3
size: -
D: -
DNA: TGTGCCAGCAGCTTACAGGGGGGAACGGATGAGCAGTTCTTC
CDR3: CASSLQGGTDEQFF

length: 12
J: TRBJ2-7
V: TRBV10-2
size: -
D: -
DNA: TGCGCCAGCAGTAGGCAGGCCGTCGAGCAGTACTTC
CDR3: CASSRQAVEQYF

length: 16
J: TRBJ1-6
V: TRBV5-1
size: -
D: -
DNA: TGCGCCAGCAGCTTGGGTCCGACAATGGGGAATTCACCCCTCCACTTT
CDR3: CASSLGPTMGNSPLHF

length: 11
J: TRBJ1-2
V: TRBV2
size: -
D: -
DNA: TGTGCCAGCAGTCTAAACTATGGCTACACCTTC
CDR3: CASSLNYGYTF

length: 13
J: TRBJ2-2
V: TRBV30
size: -
D: -
DNA: TGTGCCTGGAAACGGGTGAACACCGGGGAGCTGTTTTTT
CDR3: CAWKRVNTGELFF

length: 16
J: TRBJ2-3
V: TRBV11-3
size: once
D: -
DNA: TGTGCCAGCAGCTTAGGCGTAAGCGGTCCTTCAGATACGCAGTATTTT
CDR3: CASSLGVSGPSDTQYF

length: 17
J: TRBJ1-1
V: TRBV9
size: -
D: -
DNA: TGTGCCAGCAGCGTAGGATGGCGGGAAATCGGAAACACTGAAGCTTTCTTT
CDR3: CASSVGWREIGNTEAFF

length: 14
J: TRBJ2-7
V: TRBV4-3
size: -
D: TRBD1
DNA: TGCGCCAGCAGCCCCCGACAGGGGGACTACGAGCAGTACTTC
CDR3: CASSPRQGDYEQYF

length: 14
J: TRBJ1-1
V: TRBV6-5
size: -
D: TRBD1
DNA: TGTGCCAGCAGTTCCAGGACAGGGGGAGTTGAAGCTTTCTTT
CDR3: CASSSRTGGVEAFF

length: 15
J: TRBJ1-6
V: TRBV2
size: -
D: TRBD1
DNA: TGTGCCAGCAGTGTTGGACCGGGACAGAATTCACCCCTCCACTTT
CDR3: CASSVGPGQNSPLHF

length: 16
J: TRBJ1-1
V: TRBV9
size: -
D: TRBD1
DNA: TGTGCCAGCAGCGTAGTACCGGGACAGGGGAAATTAGGGGCTTTCTTT
CDR3: CASSVVPGQGKLGAFF

length: 17
J: TRBJ1-4
V: TRBV25-1
size: -
D: TRBD1
DNA: TGTGCCAGCAGCGATAGTACCGGGACAGGGGGACAGGAAAAACTGTTTTTT
CDR3: CASSDSTGTGGQEKLFF

length: 13
J: TRBJ2-5
V: TRBV2
size: once
D: -
DNA: TGTGCCAGCAGAACAGGGTCTGGGGAGACCCAGTACTTC
CDR3: CASRTGSGETQYF

length: 14
J: TRBJ1-2
V: TRBV2
size: -
D: -
DNA: TGTGCCAGCAGTGACACGGGGTACAGCTATGGCTACACCTTC
CDR3: CASSDTGYSYGYTF

length: 17
J: TRBJ2-3
V: TRBV5-4
size: -
D: TRBD2
DNA: TGTGCCAGCAGCTTGCGTCTAGCGGGAGGGAACACAGATACGCAGTATTTT
CDR3: CASSLRLAGGNTDTQYF

length: 11
J: TRBJ2-3
V: TRBV20-1
size: -
D: TRBD2
DNA: TGCAGTAGCGGGGCCCATGGTACGCAGTATTTT
CDR3: CSSGAHGTQYF

length: 13
J: TRBJ1-3
V: TRBV28
size: -
D: TRBD1
DNA: TGTGCCAGCAGCAGGGGGTCAGGAAACACCATATATTTT
CDR3: CASSRGSGNTIYF

length: 13
J: TRBJ1-5
V: TRBV7-2
size: -
D: -
DNA: TGTGCCAGCAGCTTGACAGTCAATCAGCCCCAGCATTTT
CDR3: CASSLTVNQPQHF

length: 15
J: TRBJ1-2
V: TRBV27
size: -
D: TRBD1
DNA: TGTGCCAGCAGTTTGACAGGGCTCTCTTTCTATGGCTACACCTTC
CDR3: CASSLTGLSFYGYTF

length: 15
J: TRBJ2-3
V: TRBV5-1
size: -
D: -
DNA: TGCGCCAGCAGCCGTACGGTAGCCCACACAGATACGCAGTATTTT
CDR3: CASSRTVAHTDTQYF

length: 19
J: TRBJ1-3
V: TRBV18
size: -
D: TRBD1
DNA: TGTGCCAGCTCACTTTTCGTCCCGGGACAGGGGAACTCTGGAAACACCATATATTTT
CDR3: CASSLFVPGQGNSGNTIYF

length: 15
J: TRBJ1-5
V: TRBV28
size: -
D: -
DNA: TGTGCCAGCAGTTTCTACCAGGCTAGCAATCAGCCCCAGCATTTT
CDR3: CASSFYQASNQPQHF

length: 13
J: TRBJ1-5
V: TRBV6-5
size: few
D: -
DNA: TGTGCCAGCAGTTCGTCAGGGGATCAGCCCCAGCATTTT
CDR3: CASSSSGDQPQHF

length: 13
J: TRBJ2-3
V: TRBV7-3
size: -
D: TRBD2
DNA: TGTGCCAGCAGCTTAGCGGGGGTTCATACGCAGTATTTT
CDR3: CASSLAGVHTQYF

length: 16
J: TRBJ2-2
V: TRBV4-3
size: many
D: -
DNA: TGCGCCAGCAGCCCAGCCAGACTATCGAACACCGGGGAGCTGTTTTTT
CDR3: CASSPARLSNTGELFF

length: 14
J: TRBJ1-6
V: TRBV7-2
size: once
D: TRBD1
DNA: TGTGCCAGCAGCTTAGCAGGGGGCAATTCACCCCTCCACTTT
CDR3: CASSLAGGNSPLHF

length: 15
J: TRBJ2-5
V: TRBV7-8
size: -
D: -
DNA: TGTGCCAGCAGCTACCTACCCTCGGCCAGAGAGACCCAGTACTTC
CDR3: CASSYLPSARETQYF

length: 16
J: TRBJ2-1
V: TRBV7-2
size: -
D: TRBD2
DNA: TGTGCCAGCAGTAGTACCGGGACTAGCGGGGTAAATGGGCAGTTCTTC
CDR3: CASSSTGTSGVNGQFF

length: 14
J: TRBJ2-4
V: TRBV18
size: -
D: -
DNA: TGTGCCAGCTCACCAGCCCGAAGTAAAAACATTCAGTACTTC
CDR3: CASSPARSKNIQYF

length: 15
J: TRBJ2-3
V: TRBV19
size: -
D: -
DNA: TGTGCCAGTAGTATAGGTCCTATAGCTACAGATACGCAGTATTTT
CDR3: CASSIGPIATDTQYF

length: 14
J: TRBJ2-4
V: TRBV28
size: -
D: TRBD1
DNA: TGTGCCAGCAGTCAACCGGGACAGCAAAACATTCAGTACTTC
CDR3: CASSQPGQQNIQYF

length: 15
J: TRBJ2-1
V: TRBV6-4
size: -
D: -
DNA: TGTGCCAGCAGTGACGGGCAAGCCCCTAACAATGAGCAGTTCTTC
CDR3: CASSDGQAPNNEQFF

length: 15
J: TRBJ1-5
V: TRBV7-8
size: -
D: TRBD1
DNA: TGTGCCAGCAGCTTGGGACAGGGGATCAATCAGCCCCAGCATTTT
CDR3: CASSLGQGINQPQHF

length: 13
J: TRBJ2-2
V: TRBV19
size: -
D: -
DNA: TGTGCCAGTAGGATTTACCCCACCGGGGAGCTGTTTTTT
CDR3: CASRIYPTGELFF

length: 18
J: TRBJ1-6
V: TRBV5-6
size: -
D: -
DNA: TGTGCCAGCAGCCCGAAGAACGGGCGTGGCTCCTATAATTCACCCCTCCACTTT
CDR3: CASSPKNGRGSYNSPLHF

length: 16
J: TRBJ2-3
V: TRBV7-6
size: -
D: -
DNA: TGTGCCAGCAGCTTAGCCCGGCAGGGCGGCACAGATACGCAGTATTTT
CDR3: CASSLARQGGTDTQYF

length: 15
J: TRBJ2-1
V: TRBV7-2
size: -
D: -
DNA: TGTGCCAGCAGCTCGACAGGAAATTTCCGGAATGAGCAGTTCTTC
CDR3: CASSSTGNFRNEQFF

length: 16
J: TRBJ2-2
V: TRBV4-3
size: once
D: TRBD2
DNA: TGCGCCAGCAGCCCAGGGACTAGCGGGGTCACCGGGGAGCTGTTTTTT
CDR3: CASSPGTSGVTGELFF